This T cell receptor (beta chain) is drawn from a study of OX40 agonist ivuxolimab in advanced cancers. Sequenced by immunoSEQ multiplex PCR; TCRdb stores in-frame clones only, minus some. The sample includes 40,000 or so clones, 82% of them seen just once. This TCR came from an adult with an advanced solid tumor such as melanoma, head and neck, liver or kidney cancer. The sequenced sample was CD4+ or CD8+ T cells sorted from blood, obtained in a trial of the OX40 agonist ivuxolimab.

The CDR3 loop reads CAWNPQTSGETQYF. The DNA of the CDR3 is TGTGCCTGGAATCCCCAAACTAGTGGGGAGACCCAGTACTTC. The J gene is TRBJ2-5, the V gene TRBV30, with a weak D call TRBD2 (5 bases). V shed 4 bases and J shed 5 bases, with 17 bases lying between them. The CDR3 covers 14 residues. CDR1 is GTSNPN, CDR2 SVGIG, per germline (reference sequence).